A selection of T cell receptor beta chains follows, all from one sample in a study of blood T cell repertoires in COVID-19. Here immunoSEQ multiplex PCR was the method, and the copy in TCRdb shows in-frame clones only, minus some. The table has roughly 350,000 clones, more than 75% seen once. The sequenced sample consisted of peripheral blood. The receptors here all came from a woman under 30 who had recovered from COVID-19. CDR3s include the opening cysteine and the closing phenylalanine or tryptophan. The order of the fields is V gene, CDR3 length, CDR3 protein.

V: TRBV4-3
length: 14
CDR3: CASSPRSSYNEQFF

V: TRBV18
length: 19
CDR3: CASSPSLQGVIYGNTEAFF

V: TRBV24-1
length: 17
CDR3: CATSGPEDFSGANVLTF

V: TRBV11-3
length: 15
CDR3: CASSQPGQGTYGYTF

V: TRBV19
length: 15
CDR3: CASSFYRSSNQPQHF

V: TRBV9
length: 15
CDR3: CASSPWQGTNSPLHF

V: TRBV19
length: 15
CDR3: CASSNPRVSYNEQFF

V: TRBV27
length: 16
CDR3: CASSFRGLVVNSPLHF

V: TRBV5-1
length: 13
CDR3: CASSLSGTGELFF

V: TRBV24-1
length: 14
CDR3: CATSDRDRAGEQFF

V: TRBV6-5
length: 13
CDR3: CASSYSMGEGAFF

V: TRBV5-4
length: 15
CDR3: CASTKPGQEILGYTF

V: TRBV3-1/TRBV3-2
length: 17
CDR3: CASSPGRGTSGSSEQFF

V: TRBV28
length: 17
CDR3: CASAPLTEDRAKNIQYF

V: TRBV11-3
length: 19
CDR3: CASSLVEPWTGRPNNEQFF

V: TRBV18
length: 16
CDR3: CASSPRDRVVEETQYF

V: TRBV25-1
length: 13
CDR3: CASSEWQGYGYTF

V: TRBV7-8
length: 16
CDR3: CASSLSGDTSGNTIYF

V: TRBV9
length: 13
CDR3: CASSVEQSETQYF

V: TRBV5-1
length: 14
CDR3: CASRYRGEDTEAFF

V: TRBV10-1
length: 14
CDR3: CASSDLTSPGELFF

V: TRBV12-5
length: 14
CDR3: CASGLGQHNSPLHF

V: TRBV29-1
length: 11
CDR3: CSVDSGYGYTF

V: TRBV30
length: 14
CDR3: CAWSVRGGQDTQYF

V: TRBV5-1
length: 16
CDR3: CASSSGTSATYNEQFF

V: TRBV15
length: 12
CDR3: CATSGGNYGYTF

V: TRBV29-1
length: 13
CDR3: CSVAGRENTEAFF

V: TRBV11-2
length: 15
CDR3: CASSFFQSRAEKLFF

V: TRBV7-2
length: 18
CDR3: CASSRAGTSGPNTGELFF

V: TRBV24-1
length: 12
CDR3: CATPPTGNGYTF

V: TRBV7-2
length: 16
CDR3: CASSLAGAGTNEKLFF

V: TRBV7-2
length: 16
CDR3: CASSLAAGGSYNEQFF

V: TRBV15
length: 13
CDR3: CATSRTSTDTQYF

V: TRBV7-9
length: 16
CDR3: CASSRGTGGPNYGYTF

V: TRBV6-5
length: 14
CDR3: CASSLGLRGETQYF

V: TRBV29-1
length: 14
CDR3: CSGQGTAMNTEAFF

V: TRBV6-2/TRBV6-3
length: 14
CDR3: CASSPPRASDTQYF

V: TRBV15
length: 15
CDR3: CATSRDRTATDTQYF

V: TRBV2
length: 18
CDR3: CASSERGLAGGSGGELFF

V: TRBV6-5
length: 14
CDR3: CASSYYRGADTQYF

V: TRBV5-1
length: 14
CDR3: CASSLGQTTDTQYF

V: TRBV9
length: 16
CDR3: CASSERQGAGANVLTF

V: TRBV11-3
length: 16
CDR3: CASSLDRHRGTDTQYF

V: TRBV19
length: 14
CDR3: CASQGTGDTGELFF

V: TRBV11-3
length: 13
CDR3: CASSLEGFSGYTF

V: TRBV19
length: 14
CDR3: CASSIFGANTEAFF

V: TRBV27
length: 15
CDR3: CASSGRGRETDTQYF

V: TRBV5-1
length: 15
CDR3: CASSFVGPDPRTQYF

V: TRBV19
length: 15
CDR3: CASSPRTGSGNTIYF

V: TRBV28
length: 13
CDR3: CASGSGVDEKLFF

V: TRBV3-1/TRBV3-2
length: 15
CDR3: CASSQAGGNGDEQFF

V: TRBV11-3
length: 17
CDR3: CASSLGDTLLNEAEAFF

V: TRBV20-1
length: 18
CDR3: CSASGWARGGRVYNEQFF

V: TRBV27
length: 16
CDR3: CASSATGGAGNTEAFF

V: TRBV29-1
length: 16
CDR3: CSVRTWTDPSNYGYTF

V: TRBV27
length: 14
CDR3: CASNAGGLNTEAFF

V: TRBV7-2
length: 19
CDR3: CASSFGGTGLSNLNYGYTF